The rows below give T cell receptor beta chains drawn from one sample of a study of early T cells in non-severe SARS-CoV-2 infection. TCRdb processed the 5' RACE reads anew with MiXCR; each CDR3 protein has one entry. The sample carries fewer than 100,000 distinct CDR3 sequences, around a tenth recorded once. Material for sequencing was whole blood. All receptors derive from an adult who was a healthcare worker with PCR-confirmed SARS-CoV-2 infection or an uninfected control (not recorded which). The conserved cysteine and the conserved F or W are not part of the CDR3 here. Each record gives: J gene, clone size, V gene, CDR3 protein. The size of a clone is reported for some rows only, either as once, few or many, or as a class for expanded clones.

J: TRBJ1-3; size: many; V: TRBV20-1; CDR3: SARSPDSGNTIY
J: TRBJ2-5; size: few; V: TRBV3-1; CDR3: ASSQVGTDQETQY
J: TRBJ2-4; size: few; V: TRBV11-2; CDR3: ASSGADWNIQY
J: TRBJ2-7; size: few; V: TRBV4-2; CDR3: ASSQEVREVSYEQY
J: TRBJ2-7; size: many; V: TRBV10-3; CDR3: AISESTAYEQY
J: TRBJ2-2; size: many; V: TRBV10-3; CDR3: AISDGRPNTGELF
J: TRBJ2-5; size: few; V: TRBV20-1; CDR3: SAPGPIWSENQETQY
J: TRBJ1-6; size: many; V: TRBV12-3/TRBV12-4; CDR3: ASSPDRYNSPLH
J: TRBJ1-2; size: many; V: TRBV7-9; CDR3: ASSSMTGQPSYGYT
J: TRBJ2-5; size: many; V: TRBV20-1; CDR3: SFQSGETQY
J: TRBJ1-3; size: .; V: TRBV20-1; CDR3: SASVIQSSGNTIY
J: TRBJ2-1; size: many; V: TRBV28; CDR3: ASTPGNEQF
J: TRBJ1-1; size: few; V: TRBV20-1; CDR3: SAGTGQETEAF
J: TRBJ2-1; size: few; V: TRBV28; CDR3: AVRTYNEQF
J: TRBJ1-1; size: many; V: TRBV10-3; CDR3: AITSGTANTEAF
J: TRBJ2-3; size: .; V: TRBV7-2; CDR3: ASSLRAGENTDTQY
J: TRBJ2-3; size: many; V: TRBV7-3; CDR3: ASSHSLAMDTQY
J: TRBJ1-1; size: many; V: TRBV27; CDR3: ASSFGQAGTEAF
J: TRBJ2-7; size: few; V: TRBV28; CDR3: ASTAGSSYEQY
J: TRBJ2-2; size: many; V: TRBV2; CDR3: ASTLTWGVTGELF
J: TRBJ2-7; size: many; V: TRBV7-9; CDR3: ASSVDSLQY
J: TRBJ1-5; size: .; V: TRBV5-1; CDR3: ASSLGGGFQPQH
J: TRBJ2-7; size: .; V: TRBV20-1; CDR3: SASPGQEDSYEQY
J: TRBJ2-6; size: many; V: TRBV6-6; CDR3: ASSYRHTPSHSGANVLT
J: TRBJ2-2; size: many; V: TRBV6-6; CDR3: ASTPAGTVWFSTGELF
J: TRBJ2-1; size: .; V: TRBV28; CDR3: ASSLSLAGVGEQF
J: TRBJ2-6; size: medium-sized; V: TRBV7-9; CDR3: ASSLVGDSGANVLT